This T cell receptor (beta chain) is from a study of CD8+ T cells in alopecia areata. Treatment specified: oral pan-JAK inhibitor, 5-10 mg twice daily. Individuals with alopecia areata gave both lesional scalp punch biopsies and peripheral blood for collection. Sorting of PBMCs yielded the CD4+ and CD8+ T cells. Following RNA extraction, reverse transcription yielded cDNA that acted as the sequencing template. Sequencing was performed with immunoSEQ multiplex PCR; in TCRdb, only in-frame clones are kept and a portion is missing. This table holds 120,000 or so clones, about 54% found once. Concerning this clone: Antigen specificity is unknown.

CDR3 length: 17 amino acids. Per the germline V gene, CDR1 is SGHTA and CDR2 is FQGNSA. Trimming removed 8 bases from V and 5 bases from J; junction bases left unmatched: 18. The study's findings and limits: Normal scalp showed lower clonality than lesional scalp, especially alopecia totalis/universalis.

This receptor was obtained from a human donor with alopecia areata. The V call is TRBV7-2, the J call TRBJ2-1, with 7 bases identical to TRBD2. The material was CD8+ T cells sorted from blood, obtained at week 4, from a patient treated with tofacitinib. CDR3 residues: CASATSTTAGLNNEQFF. CDR3 in DNA: TGTGCCAGCGCCACCTCCACGACAGCGGGGTTAAACAATGAGCAGTTCTTC.